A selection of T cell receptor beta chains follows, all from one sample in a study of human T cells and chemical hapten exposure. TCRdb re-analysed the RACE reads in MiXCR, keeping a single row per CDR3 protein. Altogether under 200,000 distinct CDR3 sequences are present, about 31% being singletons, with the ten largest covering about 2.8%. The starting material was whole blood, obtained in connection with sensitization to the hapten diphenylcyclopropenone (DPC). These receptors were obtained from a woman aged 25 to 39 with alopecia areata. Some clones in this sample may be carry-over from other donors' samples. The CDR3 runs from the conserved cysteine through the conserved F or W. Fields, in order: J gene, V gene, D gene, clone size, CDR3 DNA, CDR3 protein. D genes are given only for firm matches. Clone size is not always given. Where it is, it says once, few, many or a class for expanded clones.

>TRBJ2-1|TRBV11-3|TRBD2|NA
TGTGCCAGCAGCCCCCGTTCCGCTAGCGGGAGTAATGAGCAGTTCTTC
CASSPRSASGSNEQFF
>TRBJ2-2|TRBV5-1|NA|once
TGCGCCAGCAGCTTGGCGGGGTCCGCATACACCGGGGAGCTGTTTTTT
CASSLAGSAYTGELFF
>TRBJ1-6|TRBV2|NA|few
TGTGCCAGCAGTGGGAGACAGGTTGTCAATTCACCCCTCCACTTT
CASSGRQVVNSPLHF
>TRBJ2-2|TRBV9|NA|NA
TGTGCCAGCAGCGTCCCAGCCGAGAACACCGGGGAGCTGTTTTTT
CASSVPAENTGELFF
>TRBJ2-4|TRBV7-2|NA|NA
TGTGCCAGCAGCCAACTAGCCTCTGGAGCCAAAAACATTCAGTACTTC
CASSQLASGAKNIQYF
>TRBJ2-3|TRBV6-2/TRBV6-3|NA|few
TGTGCCAGCAGTTACACCCTTTGGGGCTGGTATACGCAGTATTTT
CASSYTLWGWYTQYF
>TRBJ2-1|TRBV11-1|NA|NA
TGTGCCAGCAGCTTAGCGCGACGGGGTGAGCAGTTCTTC
CASSLARRGEQFF
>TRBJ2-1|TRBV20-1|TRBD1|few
TGCAGTGCTAGAAGTACAGGGGCGGTCAATGAGCAGTTCTTC
CSARSTGAVNEQFF
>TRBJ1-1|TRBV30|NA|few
TGTGCCTGGATCAGCTTGAACACTGAAGCTTTCTTT
CAWISLNTEAFF
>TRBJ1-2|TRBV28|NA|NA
TGTGCCAGCAGTTTAATTTCAGGGGCAGACGGCTACACCTTC
CASSLISGADGYTF
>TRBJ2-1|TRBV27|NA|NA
TGTGCCAGCACCCGGGTACACTTACACAACAATGAGCAGTTCTTC
CASTRVHLHNNEQFF
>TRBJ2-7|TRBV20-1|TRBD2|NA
TGCAGTGCTAGCCTCCGGGGCGGGGGGTACTACGAGCAGTACTTC
CSASLRGGGYYEQYF
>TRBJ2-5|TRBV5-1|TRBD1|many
TGCGCCAGCAGCTCGTATGGGACAGGGGAAGAGACCCAGTACTTC
CASSSYGTGEETQYF
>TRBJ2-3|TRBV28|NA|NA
TGTGCCAGCAGTTCCTCCGGGACACCTCCTGGGACGCAGTATTTT
CASSSSGTPPGTQYF
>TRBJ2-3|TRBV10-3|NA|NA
TGTGCCATCAGTGAGTCGGGATTGGCAGGGCGAGAAGATACGCAGTATTTT
CAISESGLAGREDTQYF
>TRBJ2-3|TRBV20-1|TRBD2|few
TGCAGTGCTAGAGATCGAAGTCGGGGGGTCACAGATACGCAGTATTTT
CSARDRSRGVTDTQYF
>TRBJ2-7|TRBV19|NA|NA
TGTGTCAGTAGGCAGGGTTACGAGCAGTACTTC
CVSRQGYEQYF
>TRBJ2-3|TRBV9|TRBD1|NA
TGTGCCAGCAGCACCCGGGACAGGGGTCGAGGTACGCAGTATTTT
CASSTRDRGRGTQYF
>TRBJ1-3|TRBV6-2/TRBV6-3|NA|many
TGTGCCAGCAGTTCCAGGCCAATAATGGACACCATATATTTT
CASSSRPIMDTIYF
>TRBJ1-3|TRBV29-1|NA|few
TGCAGCTTTACCAGGGACCCTGGAAACACCATATATTTT
CSFTRDPGNTIYF
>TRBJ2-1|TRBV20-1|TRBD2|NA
TGCAGTGCTCACGGGGGGACTAGCCTCTTCTTC
CSAHGGTSLFF
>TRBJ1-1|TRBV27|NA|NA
TGTGCCAGCAGCACACAGGGTGATGGCACTGAAGCTTTCTTT
CASSTQGDGTEAFF
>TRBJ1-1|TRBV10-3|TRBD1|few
TGTGCCATCAGGGGGGGACAGGGAGCGACTGAAGCTTTCTTT
CAIRGGQGATEAFF
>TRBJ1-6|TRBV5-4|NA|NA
TGTGCCAGCAGCTTAGAGGGCTATTATAATTCACCCCTCCACTTT
CASSLEGYYNSPLHF
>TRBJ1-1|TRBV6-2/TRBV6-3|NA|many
TGTGCCAGCAGTGCTCCCGGACAGTCGGCTGAAGCTTTCTTT
CASSAPGQSAEAFF
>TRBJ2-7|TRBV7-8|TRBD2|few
TGTGCCAGCAGCGGGGCGGGAGGTCTCGAGCAGTACTTC
CASSGAGGLEQYF